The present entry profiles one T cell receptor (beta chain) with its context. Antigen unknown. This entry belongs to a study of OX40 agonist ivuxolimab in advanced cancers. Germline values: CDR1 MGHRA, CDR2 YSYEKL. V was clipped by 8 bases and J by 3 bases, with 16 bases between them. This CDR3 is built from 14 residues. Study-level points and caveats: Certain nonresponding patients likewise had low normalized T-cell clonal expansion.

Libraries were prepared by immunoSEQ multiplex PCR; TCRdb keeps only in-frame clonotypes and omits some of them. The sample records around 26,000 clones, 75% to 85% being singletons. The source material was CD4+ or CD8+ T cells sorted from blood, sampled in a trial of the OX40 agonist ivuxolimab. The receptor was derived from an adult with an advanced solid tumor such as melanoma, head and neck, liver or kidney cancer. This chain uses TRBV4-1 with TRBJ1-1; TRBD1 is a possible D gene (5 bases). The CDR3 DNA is TGCGCCAGCCGACTCCGGGGAGGGGACACTGAAGCTTTCTTT. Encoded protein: CASRLRGGDTEAFF.